These T cell receptor beta chains were read from a single sample in a study of T cells in Graves' hyperthyroidism and ophthalmopathy. Via MiXCR, TCRdb re-called the multiplex PCR reads, giving one row per CDR3 protein. This sample has 500,000 to 600,000 distinct CDR3 sequences, with 46% found just once. Sequenced material: peripheral blood or thyroid tissue (not recorded which). These receptors were collected from a woman in her late teens or twenties with Graves' hyperthyroidism. The CDR3 runs from the conserved cysteine through the conserved F or W. The D gene is left open where the match is weak. Part of the rows lack a size; the others show once, few, many or a class for expanded clones.

V gene	D gene	J gene	clone size	CDR3 DNA	CDR3 protein
TRBV19	-	TRBJ1-5	many	TGTGCCAGTATAGCACCGGGCCCGGGGACCCAGCATTTT	CASIAPGPGTQHF
TRBV2	-	TRBJ1-1	many	TGTGCCAGCAGTGCCCTCACGAACCCTGAAGCTTTCTTT	CASSALTNPEAFF
TRBV2	-	TRBJ2-3	-	TGTGCCAGCAGGGGTGTTCGGGCTAGCACAGATACGCAGTATTTT	CASRGVRASTDTQYF
TRBV5-6	TRBD1	TRBJ1-1	-	TGTGCCAGCAGCTTTGACAGGGGGCACCCGAACACTGAAGCTTTCTTT	CASSFDRGHPNTEAFF
TRBV4-1	-	TRBJ2-7	many	TGCGCCAGCAGCCAAGACTCGCGTGGGACCTCCTACGAGCAGTACTTC	CASSQDSRGTSYEQYF
TRBV20-1	-	TRBJ2-6	many	TGCAGTGCTAGCCGCGGGAACTCTGGGGCCAACGTCCTGACTTTC	CSASRGNSGANVLTF
TRBV6-5	-	TRBJ1-4	-	TGTGCCAGCAGGCAGGGAGCCTACAATGAAAAACTGTTTTTT	CASRQGAYNEKLFF
TRBV10-3	-	TRBJ2-7	few	TGTGCCAGCAGTTACTCCGGGGTAAGCTCCTACGAGCAGTACTTC	CASSYSGVSSYEQYF
TRBV7-9	-	TRBJ1-5	many	TGTGCCAGCAGCTCGACAGGAAATCAGCCCCAGCATTTT	CASSSTGNQPQHF
TRBV7-2	-	TRBJ2-1	-	TGTGCCAGCAGCGGAAGGGACTCGTTTGATGAGCAGTTCTTC	CASSGRDSFDEQFF
TRBV19	TRBD1	TRBJ1-1	-	TGTGCCAGTAGTATCGGAGACAACAGGGGTTTGGCTTTCTTT	CASSIGDNRGLAFF
TRBV7-2	-	TRBJ1-2	many	TGTGCCAGCAGCCCGGAACCGGGACGCAGCTATGGCTACACCTTC	CASSPEPGRSYGYTF
TRBV7-9	TRBD1	TRBJ2-7	many	TGTGCCAGCAGCTCGGGGGCGGGACAGGGGGCTTTCGAGCAGTACTTC	CASSSGAGQGAFEQYF
TRBV2	TRBD1	TRBJ2-7	-	TGTGCCAGCTTGACAGGGGCGGGCCACGAGCAGTACTTC	CASLTGAGHEQYF
TRBV5-1	-	TRBJ1-1	once	TGCGCCAGCAGCCTGGGCGAGCGTAGGGAAGCTTTCTTT	CASSLGERREAFF
TRBV12-3/TRBV12-4	TRBD1	TRBJ2-7	many	TGTGCCAGCAGATCTGCAGGGGGCTACGAGCAGTACTTC	CASRSAGGYEQYF
TRBV6-6	TRBD1	TRBJ2-2	-	TGTGCCAGCAGTTGGGACAGGGATGCCGGGGAGCTGTTTTTT	CASSWDRDAGELFF
TRBV11-3	TRBD2	TRBJ2-2	-	TGTGCCAGCAGCTTAGAAGCGGGAGATGGAACCGGGGAGCTGTTTTTT	CASSLEAGDGTGELFF
TRBV12-3/TRBV12-4	TRBD1	TRBJ2-2	-	TGTGCCAGCAGTTCCCGACAGGGGGGTAACACCGGGGAGCTGTTTTTT	CASSSRQGGNTGELFF
TRBV4-1	TRBD2	TRBJ2-3	-	TGCGCCAGCAGCCAAACTAGCGTGAGCACAGATACGCAGTATTTT	CASSQTSVSTDTQYF
TRBV19	-	TRBJ1-2	many	TGTGCCAGTCACAGGGCTAACTATGGCTACACCTTC	CASHRANYGYTF
TRBV15	TRBD2	TRBJ2-7	many	TGTGCCACCAGCGGGACTAGCGGGAGGTACGAGCAGTACTTC	CATSGTSGRYEQYF
TRBV2	-	TRBJ2-5	few	TGTGCCAGCAGTCTCCAGGGGCCAGAGACCCAGTACTTC	CASSLQGPETQYF
TRBV24-1	-	TRBJ2-5	-	TGTGCCACCAGTGATTTGTATGGAAAGGACGGGGAGACCCAGTACTTC	CATSDLYGKDGETQYF
TRBV7-8	-	TRBJ2-6	-	TGTGCCAGCAGCTTAGTCTGGGGGGCTGACGTCCTGACTTTC	CASSLVWGADVLTF
TRBV6-4	-	TRBJ1-6	-	TGTGCCAGCAGTGACGGTACGCAGTATAATTCACCCCTCCACTTT	CASSDGTQYNSPLHF
TRBV10-3	-	TRBJ2-3	-	TGTGCCATCAGTGCCGGACACCCCTCCATGGCGGATACGCAGTATTTT	CAISAGHPSMADTQYF
TRBV29-1	TRBD1	TRBJ1-2	many	TGCAGCGTTGATGTTGGACAGGGGAGAGGCGGCTACACCTTC	CSVDVGQGRGGYTF
TRBV7-3	-	TRBJ1-1	once	TGTGCCAGCAGCTTAACATGGAAGGGCACTGAAGCTTTCTTT	CASSLTWKGTEAFF
TRBV7-3	-	TRBJ2-3	-	TGTGCCAGCAGCTTAAGGAAGGGGGATACGCAGTATTTT	CASSLRKGDTQYF